Shown below are 5 T cell receptor beta chains from a single sample sequenced in a study of breast tumors, draining lymph nodes, adjacent tissues. TCRdb itself ran the multiplex PCR reads through MiXCR, one entry per CDR3 protein. The profile shows some 15,000 distinct CDR3 sequences, approximately 51% of them singletons. Sequenced material: tumor-adjacent breast tissue. The receptors were gathered from a female donor with breast cancer. Some clones in this sample may be carry-over from other donors' samples.

This clonotype was counted ten times or more. A much larger clone differs from this one at a single base, so this may be a read error. V and J are TRBV6-5 and TRBJ2-7; TRBD2 is a possible D gene (6 bases). The CDR3 extends over 14 amino acids. Per the germline V gene, CDR1 is MNHEY and CDR2 is SVGAGI. V dropped 7 bases and J dropped 7 bases, with 20 bases sitting between them. CDR3 sequence (DNA): TGTGCCAGCACGCGCGGGGAGTCTCATTCGGAGCAGTACTTC. It yields the protein CASTRGESHSEQYF.

This clonotype was picked up many times. J is TRBJ2-1 and V is TRBV5-8, with 14 bases lining up with TRBD2. With V trimmed by 4 bases and J by 5 bases, 11 bases remained unmatched. Germline CDR1 reads SGHTS; CDR2 reads YDEGEE. The CDR3 is made up of 18 amino acids. CDR3 region: CASSPRGLAGVSDNEQFF. The DNA for the CDR3 is TGTGCCAGCAGCCCCCGGGGACTAGCGGGAGTCAGCGACAATGAGCAGTTCTTC.

The chain employs TRBV29-1 and TRBJ1-3; 7 positions agree with TRBD1. The CDR3 contains 14 residues. Germline V CDR1 and CDR2: SQVTM, ANQGSEA. V lost 7 bases and J lost 4; bases outside the gene matches: 10. For the CDR3, the DNA is TGCAGCGCTGATGCAGGGGGAGGCGGAAACACCATATATTTT. It is translated as CSADAGGGGNTIYF.

This rearrangement joins TRBV5-1 to TRBJ1-6; 7 bases map to TRBD1. Germline V gene data show CDR1 as SGHRS and CDR2 as YFSETQ. The CDR3 has 13 residues. The V segment lost 5 bases and the J segment 10 bases; nucleotides outside the gene matches: 6. CDR3 sequence: CASSVQGGSPLHF. CDR3 coding DNA: TGCGCCAGCAGTGTTCAGGGGGGATCACCCCTCCACTTT.

This clonotype appeared many times. The chain employs TRBV20-1 and TRBJ1-4; 11 bases align to TRBD1. The CDR3 is made up of 14 amino acids. The germline V gene has CDR1 DFQATT and CDR2 SNEGSKA (reference sequence). V shed 6 bases and J 8 bases; nucleotides not matched to a gene: 8. CDR3 sequence: CSAEPGQGDEKLFF. As DNA, the CDR3 is TGCAGTGCAGAGCCGGGACAGGGGGACGAAAAACTGTTTTTT.